The 8 T cell receptor beta chains below all came from one sample that was sequenced in a study of cytomegalovirus exposure and HLA in healthy donors. The PCR ran on 60 Vbeta and 13 Jbeta primers. TCRdb's table, derived via immunoSEQ multiplex PCR, lists solely in-frame clones and lacks some. The sample lists about 89,000 clones, about 66% occurring once. The sequencing sample was made of PBMCs. Receptors were obtained from a man aged 30-40 years in good health and CMV-seronegative.

The chain recombines TRBV11-2 with TRBJ2-5, with 12 bases lining up with TRBD1. CDR3 length: 16 residues. Germline V gene sequence: CDR1 SGHAT, CDR2 FQNNGV. Unmatched junction bases numbered 9, after V lost 5 bases and J lost 5 bases. In DNA form, the CDR3 reads TGTGCCAGCAGCACCCCCGGGACAGGGGGCTTGGAGACCCAGTACTTC. Its translation is CASSTPGTGGLETQYF.

The chain joins TRBV4-2 to TRBJ1-5, with TRBD1 identical over 10 bases. Germline assignment: CDR1 LGHNA and CDR2 YNFKEQ. V lost 0 bases to trimming and J lost 6 bases; unmatched junction nucleotides: 17. The CDR3 spans 20 residues. CDR3 in amino acids: CASSQDVGARGQGDSQPQHF. The CDR3 DNA reads TGTGCCAGCAGCCAAGATGTCGGGGCAAGAGGACAGGGGGATAGTCAGCCCCAGCATTTT.

Only a few counts were recorded for this clone. The J gene is TRBJ2-1, the V gene TRBV27, with 12 bases aligning to TRBD2. V lost 6 bases and J lost 7; bases outside the gene matches: 13. The CDR3 is 17 residues long. From germline, CDR1 is MNHEY and CDR2 SMNVEV (reference sequence). In DNA form, the CDR3 reads TGTGCCAGCAGGAGGACTAGCGGGACGGCGGTCGCAAATGAGCAGTTCTTC. Translation: CASRRTSGTAVANEQFF.

The V call is TRBV2, the J call TRBJ1-5; D is undetermined. There are 13 residues in the CDR3. Germline assignment: CDR1 SNHLY and CDR2 FYNNEI. The V gene lost 5 bases and the J gene lost 5 bases, with 10 bases spanning the gap. The CDR3 DNA sequence: TGTGCCAGCAGTTACCAGATTGATCAGCCCCAGCATTTT. Protein: CASSYQIDQPQHF.

The chain combines TRBV5-1 with TRBJ1-5; D unclear. The CDR3 has 14 residues. Germline V gene lookup returns CDR1 SGHRS and CDR2 YFSETQ. The V end was cut by 0 bases, the J end by 5 bases, with 9 bases between. The CDR3 reads CASSLDSRDQPQHF. In DNA, the CDR3 is TGCGCCAGCAGCTTGGACAGCCGAGATCAGCCCCAGCATTTT.

This clone was counted only a few times. This rearrangement joins TRBV19 to TRBJ2-1; a weak D match, TRBD1 (5 bases). The germline V and J ends were trimmed by 7 bases and 7 bases, with 11 bases remaining between them. Germline V gene sequence: CDR1 LNHDA, CDR2 SQIVND (reference sequence). The CDR3 extends over 12 amino acids. The CDR3 DNA is TGTGCCAGTACGTCAGGGTCGAATGAGCAGTTCTTC. Translating it yields CASTSGSNEQFF. Variable domain in full (rest from reference TRBV19 and TRBJ2-1): DGGITQSPKYLFRKEGQNVTLSCEQNLNHDAMYWYRQDPGQGLRLIYYSQIVNDFQKGDIAEGYSVSREKKESFPLTVTSAQKNPTAFYLCASTSGSNEQFFGPGTRLTVL.

This clone has just one count. V and J are TRBV6-5 and TRBJ1-6; possibly TRBD1 for D (5 bases). The CDR3 loop spans 15 amino acids. V lost 2 bases, J lost 9 bases, and 14 bases lay in between. Germline CDR1 and CDR2: MNHEY and SVGAGI. The CDR3, as DNA: TGTGCCAGCAGTTACAGGGGCGTCCAAGGTTCACCCCTCCACTTT. Amino acid sequence: CASSYRGVQGSPLHF.

The chain is built from TRBV30 and TRBJ2-7; 7 nucleotides agree with TRBD1. The CDR3 has 13 amino acids. Germline V CDR1 and CDR2: GTSNPN, SVGIG (reference sequence). After removal of 4 bases from V and 2 bases from J, the junction contained 5 bases not matched to a gene. The CDR3 DNA reads TGTGCCTGGACCAAGGGACAGCCCTACGAGCAGTACTTC. It is translated as CAWTKGQPYEQYF.